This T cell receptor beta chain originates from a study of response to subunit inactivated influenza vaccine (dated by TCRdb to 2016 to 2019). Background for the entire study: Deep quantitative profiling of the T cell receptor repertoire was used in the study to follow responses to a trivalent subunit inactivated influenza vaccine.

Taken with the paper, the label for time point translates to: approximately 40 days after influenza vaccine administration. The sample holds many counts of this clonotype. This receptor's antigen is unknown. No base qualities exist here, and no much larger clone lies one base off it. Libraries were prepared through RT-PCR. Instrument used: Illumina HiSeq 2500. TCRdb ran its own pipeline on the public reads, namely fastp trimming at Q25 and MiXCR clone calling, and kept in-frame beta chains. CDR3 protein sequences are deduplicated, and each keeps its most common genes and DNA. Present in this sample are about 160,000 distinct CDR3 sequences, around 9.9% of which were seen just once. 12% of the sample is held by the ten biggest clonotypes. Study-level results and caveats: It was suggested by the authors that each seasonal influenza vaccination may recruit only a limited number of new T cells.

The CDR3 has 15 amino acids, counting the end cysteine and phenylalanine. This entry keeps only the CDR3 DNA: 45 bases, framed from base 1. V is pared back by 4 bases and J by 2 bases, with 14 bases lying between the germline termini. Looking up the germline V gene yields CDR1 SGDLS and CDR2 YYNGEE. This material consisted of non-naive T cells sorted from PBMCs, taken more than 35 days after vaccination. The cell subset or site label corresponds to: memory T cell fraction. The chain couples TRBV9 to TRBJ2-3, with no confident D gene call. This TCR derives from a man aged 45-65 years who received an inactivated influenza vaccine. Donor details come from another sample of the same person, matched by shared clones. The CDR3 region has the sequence CASSFLQTLTDTQYF. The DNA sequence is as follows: TGTGCCAGCAGCTTCTTACAGACTCTCACAGATACGCAGTATTTT.